A single sample gave rise to the 25 T cell receptor beta chains below, sequenced in a study of T cell changes during pregnancy in multiple sclerosis. Some clones are missing from TCRdb's copy, which holds only in-frame ones; the method was immunoSEQ multiplex PCR. Here the sample spans around 32,000 clones, around 90% being singletons. This specimen consisted of CD8+ T cells from peripheral blood mononuclear cells, obtained before pregnancy. The source of these receptors is a female donor with multiple sclerosis, enrolled in a pregnancy study.

The gene calls are TRBV15 and TRBJ1-1; D is ambiguous. This CDR3 has 13 residues. Germline loops: CDR1 LNHNV, CDR2 YYDKDF (reference sequence). Deletions cut 1 base from V and 1 base from J, with 4 bases between. CDR3 amino acids: CATSRARNTEAFF. The CDR3 DNA reads as TGTGCCACCAGCAGAGCCCGGAACACTGAAGCTTTCTTT.

This clone was detected only once. V is TRBV18 and J is TRBJ2-3; 7 bases match TRBD2. Germline V lookup: CDR1 KGHSH, CDR2 LQKENI. V lost 5 bases to trimming and J lost 6 bases; unmatched junction nucleotides: 14. The CDR3 length is 16 residues. CDR3 coding DNA: TGTGCCAGCTCAGAGTCGACTAGCCGGCTCCCGGATACGCAGTATTTT. Translated: CASSESTSRLPDTQYF.

The rearrangement uses TRBV19 and TRBJ2-4; 8 positions match TRBD1. The germline gives CDR1 LNHDA, CDR2 SQIVND (reference sequence). V dropped 3 bases and J dropped 8; count of bases not matched to a gene: 9. The CDR3 has 15 residues. As DNA, the CDR3 is TGTGCCAGTAGTATTGGAGACAGGGGAGTGGACATTCAGTACTTC. Protein product: CASSIGDRGVDIQYF.

The chain has TRBV6-5 and TRBJ2-1; TRBD1 is a possible D gene (6 bases). Germline lookup yields CDR1 MNHEY and CDR2 SVGAGI. With 2 bases removed from V and 2 bases from J, the gap between germline ends came to 13 bases. The CDR3 runs to 16 residues. The CDR3 is CASSYPRRGTYNEQFF. The CDR3 nucleotides read TGTGCCAGCAGTTACCCCCGCAGGGGAACCTACAATGAGCAGTTCTTC.

This chain connects TRBV29-1 to TRBJ1-2; D might be TRBD1 (6 bases). V lost 4 bases and J lost 4, with 10 bases in between. The V gene's germline CDR1 is SQVTM and CDR2 ANQGSEA. The CDR3 spans 12 residues. CDR3 in DNA: TGCAGCGTTGCCAGGGGAATCTATGGCTACACCTTC. Translation gives CSVARGIYGYTF.

The rearrangement uses TRBV7-2 and TRBJ1-2, with D possibly matching TRBD1 (6 bases). Trimming left V 3 bases short and J 8 bases short, with 16 bases between. This CDR3 region has 14 residues. Per germline, CDR1 SGHTA and CDR2 FQGNSA. The CDR3 DNA reads TGTGCCAGCAGCTTGATCCTGGGGGACACAGGCTACACCTTC. This translates into CASSLILGDTGYTF.

The genes are TRBV2 and TRBJ2-7; D ambiguous. This CDR3 spans 13 amino acids. Germline lookup yields CDR1 SNHLY and CDR2 FYNNEI. Trimming left V 1 base short and J 0 bases short, with 4 bases between. The CDR3 nucleotides are TGTGCCAGCAGTGAAGGACACTCCTACGAGCAGTACTTC. Translation: CASSEGHSYEQYF. Drawing the rest from reference TRBV2 and TRBJ2-7, the complete variable domain is EPEVTQTPSHQVTQMGQEVILRCVPISNHLYFYWYRQILGQKVEFLVSFYNNEISEKSEIFDDQFSVERPDGSNFTLKIRSTKLEDSAMYFCASSEGHSYEQYFGPGTRLTVT.

The sample holds one count of this clone. The chain joins TRBV18 to TRBJ2-1; the match to TRBD2 covers 10 bases. The CDR3 length is 14 residues. CDR1 and CDR2 from the germline V gene are KGHSH and LQKENI. V shed 6 bases, J shed 8 bases, and the junction held 7 bases outside the gene matches. DNA for the CDR3: TGTGCCAGCTCCCCAGCGGGAGGGTTCCATGAGCAGTTCTTC. This codes for CASSPAGGFHEQFF.

The CDR3 region has the DNA TGTGCCACCAGCAGGCCCTTCGTCTCGGATGTGTCCGGACAGGTTCATGAAAAACTGTTTTTT. Protein product: CATSRPFVSDVSGQVHEKLFF. The chain uses TRBV15 and TRBJ1-4, with 7 bases fitting TRBD1. The germline gives CDR1 LNHNV, CDR2 YYDKDF (reference sequence). The CDR3 runs 21 residues. J gave up 6 bases and V 3 bases, and 25 bases lay outside the gene matches.

The chain's CDR3 is CASSAIAGGLTDTQYF. In DNA form, the CDR3 reads TGTGCCAGCAGCGCCATAGCGGGGGGCCTAACAGATACGCAGTATTTT. J is TRBJ2-3 and V is TRBV7-3, with 10 bases matching TRBD2. Trimming removed 5 bases from V and 3 bases from J; junction bases left unmatched: 8. This CDR3 spans 16 amino acids. Germline V gene sequence: CDR1 SGHTA, CDR2 FQGTGA.

The chain carries TRBV7-7 and TRBJ2-7; maybe TRBD2 (6 bases). In germline, CDR1 is SSHAT, CDR2 FNYEAQ (reference sequence). The ends were cut back, 2 bases at V and 1 base at J, with 9 bases in the middle. The CDR3 sequence is 14 residues long. The CDR3 spells CASSLSRDSYEQYF. Written as DNA, the CDR3 is TGTGCCAGCAGCTTATCGCGGGATTCCTACGAGCAGTACTTC.

A remark on this clone: The junction shows a germline mismatch at one end, possibly a read error. J is TRBJ2-7 and V is TRBV7-7, with 8 bases identical to TRBD1. Germline V gene sequence: CDR1 SSHAT, CDR2 FNYEAQ (reference sequence). This CDR3 is 16 amino acids long. The CDR3 sequence: CASSSRQGTGSYEQYF. The CDR3 region has the DNA TGTGCTAGCAGCAGTCGACAGGGGACAGGCTCCTACGAGCAGTACTTC.

The V gene is TRBV11-2, the J gene TRBJ2-7; TRBD1 is a possible D gene (5 bases). CDR3 length equals 14 residues. The V and J ends lost 1 base and 1 base respectively, with 8 bases between them. CDR1 is SGHAT, CDR2 FQNNGV, per germline. CDR3 DNA sequence: TGTGCCAGCAGCTTAGTTACAGGTTCCTACGAGCAGTACTTC. This encodes CASSLVTGSYEQYF.

The chain employs TRBV30 and TRBJ1-1, with TRBD1 identical over 7 bases. This CDR3 has 15 residues. V gave up 5 bases and J gave up 3 bases; unmatched junction bases: 12. The V gene's germline CDR1 is GTSNPN and CDR2 SVGIG (reference sequence). CDR3: CAWEWDSGADTEAFF. The CDR3, as DNA: TGTGCCTGGGAATGGGACAGTGGGGCGGACACTGAAGCTTTCTTT.

The chain uses TRBV28 and TRBJ2-7; 9 bases agree with TRBD1. Trimming cost V 6 bases and J 0 bases; bases outside gene matches: 3. Germline CDR1 MDHEN, CDR2 SYDVKM. This CDR3 has 14 amino acids. The CDR3 DNA follows: TGTGCCAGCAGGGGGACAGGGCTCTCCTACGAGCAGTACTTC. Protein: CASRGTGLSYEQYF.

The V gene is TRBV28, the J gene TRBJ2-5; 10 nucleotides line up with TRBD2. V trimming: 4 bases; J trimming: 6 bases; junction bases outside the gene matches: 11. This CDR3 has 16 amino acids. Germline CDR1 is MDHEN and CDR2 is SYDVKM. The CDR3 region has the DNA TGTGCCAGCAGTTCTCTAGCGGGAGTGGAAAGGAAGACCCAGTACTTC. Amino acid sequence: CASSSLAGVERKTQYF. The full variable domain, with the rest looked up from reference TRBV28 and TRBJ2-5, is DVKVTQSSRYLVKRTGEKVFLECVQDMDHENMFWYRQDPGLGLRLIYFSYDVKMKEKGDIPEGYSVSREKKERFSLILESASTNQTSMYLCASSSLAGVERKTQYFGPGTRLLVL.

The chain recombines TRBV5-6 with TRBJ2-5; TRBD1 aligns across 7 bases. CDR1 and CDR2 (germline): SGHDT, YYEEEE. The CDR3 loop spans 15 amino acids. J lost 2 bases, V lost 5 bases, and 9 bases had no gene match. The CDR3 region is CASRPPGQSQETQYF. CDR3 nucleotide sequence: TGTGCCAGCAGGCCTCCGGGACAGTCACAAGAGACCCAGTACTTC.

The chain uses TRBV9 and TRBJ2-7; D is possibly TRBD2 (6 bases). V dropped 3 bases and J dropped 7 bases, with 14 bases sitting between them. The V gene's germline CDR1 is SGDLS and CDR2 YYNGEE. This CDR3 has 13 residues. The CDR3 protein is CASSGGDSPEQYF. The DNA of the CDR3 is TGTGCCAGCAGCGGTGGGGACTCTCCGGAGCAGTACTTC. The entire variable domain, with the rest obtained from reference TRBV9 and TRBJ2-7, is as follows: DSGVTQTPKHLITATGQRVTLRCSPRSGDLSVYWYQQSLDQGLQFLIQYYNGEERAKGNILERFSAQQFPDLHSELNLSSLELGDSALYFCASSGGDSPEQYFGPGTRLTVT.

The chain carries TRBV7-3 and TRBJ2-2; TRBD2 matches 10 bases. The germline CDR1 and CDR2 sequences are SGHTA and FQGTGA. With V trimmed by 6 bases and J by 6 bases, 7 bases remained unmatched. The CDR3 contains 15 residues. For the CDR3, the DNA is TGTGCCAGCAGTGTAGCGGGAGGAGGCCCCGGGGAGCTGTTTTTT. Protein product: CASSVAGGGPGELFF.

The rearrangement links TRBV28 to TRBJ1-1; D not resolved. The V gene's germline CDR1 is MDHEN and CDR2 SYDVKM. Deletions cut 5 bases from V and 5 bases from J, with 21 bases between. CDR3 length: 16 amino acids. As DNA, the CDR3 is TGTGCCAGCAGTCCTTACAGTCTGGGCCCCAGGACTGAAGCTTTCTTT. It specifies CASSPYSLGPRTEAFF.

The chain has TRBV7-9 and TRBJ2-7; D possibly corresponds to TRBD2 (7 bases). V lost 5 bases, J lost 2 bases, and 19 bases lay in between. Germline V gene data show CDR1 as SEHNR and CDR2 as FQNEAQ (reference sequence). The CDR3 has 16 amino acids. The chain's CDR3 is CASSPGAGARPYEQYF. The CDR3 nucleotides read TGTGCCAGCAGCCCCGGCGCGGGGGCGCGGCCCTACGAGCAGTACTTC. The variable domain in full, completed from reference TRBV7-9 and TRBJ2-7, reads DTGVSQNPRHKITKRGQNVTFRCDPISEHNRLYWYRQTLGQGPEFLTYFQNEAQLEKSRLLSDRFSAERPKGSFSTLEIQRTEQGDSAMYLCASSPGAGARPYEQYFGPGTRLTVT.

This rearrangement joins TRBV27 to TRBJ2-3; D is uncertain. CDR1 and CDR2 (germline): MNHEY, SMNVEV (reference sequence). The V end lost 3 bases, the J end lost 2 bases, and 6 bases lay between the germline ends. The CDR3 contains 13 residues. CDR3 in amino acids: CASSFGPTDTQYF. The CDR3 DNA follows: TGTGCCAGCAGTTTTGGGCCCACAGATACGCAGTATTTT.

The chain's CDR3 is CASSSPGTGSRETQYF. CDR3 nucleotides: TGTGCCAGCAGCTCCCCCGGGACAGGGTCTAGGGAGACCCAGTACTTC. J is TRBJ2-5 and V is TRBV7-9; 9 bases are shared with TRBD1. CDR1 and CDR2 (germline): SEHNR, FQNEAQ (reference sequence). The CDR3 totals 16 residues. The J segment lost 5 bases and the V segment lost 4 bases, leaving 11 bases of the junction unmatched. Full variable domain (rest looked up from reference TRBV7-9 and TRBJ2-5): DTGVSQNPRHKITKRGQNVTFRCDPISEHNRLYWYRQTLGQGPEFLTYFQNEAQLEKSRLLSDRFSAERPKGSFSTLEIQRTEQGDSAMYLCASSSPGTGSRETQYFGPGTRLLVL.

This clone was observed once. V and J are TRBV27 and TRBJ2-1; 10 nucleotides line up with TRBD1. In germline, CDR1 is MNHEY, CDR2 SMNVEV (reference sequence). The CDR3 extends over 15 amino acids. J was trimmed by 5 bases and V by 4 bases; bases with no gene match: 5. The CDR3 sequence is CASSSTGGAHNEQFF. CDR3 nucleotide sequence: TGTGCCAGCAGTTCGACAGGGGGCGCGCACAATGAGCAGTTCTTC.

The rearrangement joins TRBV7-2 to TRBJ2-7, with D tentatively TRBD1 (6 bases). The CDR3 length is 14 residues. The V end lost 5 bases, the J end lost 0 bases, and 11 bases lay between the germline ends. Germline CDR1 and CDR2: SGHTA and FQGNSA. The CDR3 reads CASSPRDTSYEQYF. The CDR3 DNA reads TGTGCCAGCAGCCCAAGGGACACCTCCTACGAGCAGTACTTC. Supplemented by reference TRBV7-2 and TRBJ2-7, the full variable domain reads GAGVSQSPSNKVTEKGKDVELRCDPISGHTALYWYRQSLGQGLEFLIYFQGNSAPDKSGLPSDRFSAERTGGSVSTLTIQRTQQEDSAVYLCASSPRDTSYEQYFGPGTRLTVT.